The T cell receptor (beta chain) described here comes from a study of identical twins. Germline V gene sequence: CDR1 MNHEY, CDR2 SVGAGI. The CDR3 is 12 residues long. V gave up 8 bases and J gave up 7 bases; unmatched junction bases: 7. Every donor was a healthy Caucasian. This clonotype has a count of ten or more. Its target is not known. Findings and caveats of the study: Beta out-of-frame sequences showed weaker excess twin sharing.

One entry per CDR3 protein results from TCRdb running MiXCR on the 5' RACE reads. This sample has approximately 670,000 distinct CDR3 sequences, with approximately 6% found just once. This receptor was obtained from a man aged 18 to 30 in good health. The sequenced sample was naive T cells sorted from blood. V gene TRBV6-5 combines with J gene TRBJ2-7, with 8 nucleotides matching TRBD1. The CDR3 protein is CASQQGAGEQYF. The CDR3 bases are TGTGCCAGCCAGCAGGGGGCTGGGGAGCAGTACTTC.